This TCR beta chain was documented in a study of shared clonotypes between healthy human individuals. At the level of the study: Per donor, CD8 memory used one plate, CD8 naive used two, CD4 memory used three and CD4 naive used three. Study results and limitations: Naive subsets generally had larger estimated richness than memory subsets.

The repertoire was sequenced with immunoSEQ multiplex PCR; TCRdb's copy has only in-frame clones and lacks some. The sample contains 600,000 to 800,000 clones, 72% of which appear only once. About this clone: Its antigen is as yet unknown.

The ends were cut back, 4 bases at V and 1 base at J, with 9 bases in the middle. The CDR3 spans 14 residues. Germline values: CDR1 SGDLS, CDR2 YYNGEE. Donation came from healthy HIV-negative adults that had no recent acute infections or vaccinations. Sequenced input: memory CD4+ T cells sorted from blood. Subset noted: CD45RA-negative fraction. The sequence derives from a woman aged 30 to 39 in good health. The chain recombines TRBV9 with TRBJ2-1; tentatively, D is TRBD2 (5 bases). The CDR3: CASSPRLSYNEQFF. The CDR3 bases are TGTGCCAGCAGCCCCCGACTATCCTACAATGAGCAGTTCTTC. The complete variable domain, with remaining parts taken from reference TRBV9 and TRBJ2-1, reads DSGVTQTPKHLITATGQRVTLRCSPRSGDLSVYWYQQSLDQGLQFLIQYYNGEERAKGNILERFSAQQFPDLHSELNLSSLELGDSALYFCASSPRLSYNEQFFGPGTRLTVL.